Listed below are T cell receptor beta chains from one sample, sequenced in a study of immune cell composition in non-small cell lung cancer. Sequencing was performed with immunoSEQ multiplex PCR; in TCRdb, only in-frame clones are kept and a portion is missing. The data contain some 9,100 clones, 60% to 70% of them seen just once; the ten biggest clones take up more than 7%. Sequencing was done on a sample of lung tumor tissue. Every receptor here comes from a human donor with non-small cell lung cancer. CDR3s include the opening cysteine and the closing phenylalanine or tryptophan. The D gene is left open where the match is weak. Clone size is stated in some rows and not others, as once, few, many or a class when expanded.

J gene: TRBJ2-1; D gene: -; clone size: -; V gene: TRBV15; CDR3 protein: CATSRDSRRHSSYNEQFF; CDR3 DNA: TGTGCCACCAGCAGAGATTCCCGACGCCATAGCTCCTACAATGAGCAGTTCTTC
J gene: TRBJ2-3; D gene: -; clone size: -; V gene: TRBV7-9; CDR3 protein: CASRRGLTDTQYF; CDR3 DNA: TGTGCCAGCAGACGGGGGCTCACAGATACGCAGTATTTT
J gene: TRBJ2-5; D gene: -; clone size: few; V gene: TRBV6-6; CDR3 protein: CASSYQVVQTQYF; CDR3 DNA: TGTGCCAGCAGTTACCAGGTAGTGCAGACCCAGTACTTC
J gene: TRBJ1-6; D gene: -; clone size: -; V gene: TRBV6-1; CDR3 protein: CASSQEGQIGSPLHF; CDR3 DNA: TGTGCCAGCTCCCAAGAGGGGCAGATAGGATCACCCCTCCACTTT
J gene: TRBJ2-5; D gene: TRBD2; clone size: few; V gene: TRBV10-2; CDR3 protein: CAAEGGAGDQETQYF; CDR3 DNA: TGCGCAGCAGAGGGGGGAGCGGGGGACCAAGAGACCCAGTACTTC
J gene: TRBJ1-2; D gene: -; clone size: -; V gene: TRBV7-9; CDR3 protein: CASSPAGQLGDGYTF; CDR3 DNA: TGTGCCAGCAGCCCCGCAGGACAGTTAGGTGATGGCTACACCTTC
J gene: TRBJ2-7; D gene: -; clone size: few; V gene: TRBV6-6; CDR3 protein: CASRPRHGAYEQYF; CDR3 DNA: TGTGCCAGCAGGCCAAGACATGGAGCCTACGAGCAGTACTTC
J gene: TRBJ2-1; D gene: -; clone size: -; V gene: TRBV7-2; CDR3 protein: CASSFIDGGRDNEQFF; CDR3 DNA: TGTGCCAGCAGCTTCATAGACGGGGGCCGAGACAATGAGCAGTTCTTC
J gene: TRBJ1-4; D gene: TRBD1; clone size: -; V gene: TRBV7-2; CDR3 protein: CASSLSQGGGEKLFF; CDR3 DNA: TGTGCCAGCAGCTTATCGCAGGGGGGAGGTGAAAAACTGTTTTTT
J gene: TRBJ1-4; D gene: -; clone size: once; V gene: TRBV5-1; CDR3 protein: CASSLDRADEKLFF; CDR3 DNA: TGCGCCAGCAGCTTGGACAGGGCGGATGAAAAACTGTTTTTT
J gene: TRBJ1-5; D gene: -; clone size: -; V gene: TRBV2; CDR3 protein: CASSEGTIGQPQHF; CDR3 DNA: TGTGCCAGCAGTGAAGGGACGATAGGTCAGCCCCAGCATTTT
J gene: TRBJ2-3; D gene: TRBD2; clone size: -; V gene: TRBV6-1; CDR3 protein: CASSASGGIGTDTQYF; CDR3 DNA: TGTGCCAGCAGTGCTAGCGGGGGTATTGGCACAGATACGCAGTATTTT
J gene: TRBJ2-3; D gene: TRBD2; clone size: -; V gene: TRBV9; CDR3 protein: CASSVTTSGGADTQYF; CDR3 DNA: TGTGCCAGCAGCGTAACGACTAGCGGGGGGGCAGATACGCAGTATTTT
J gene: TRBJ1-1; D gene: -; clone size: -; V gene: TRBV7-3; CDR3 protein: CASSLTFSVNTEAFF; CDR3 DNA: TGTGCCAGCAGCTTAACGTTTTCAGTGAACACTGAAGCTTTCTTT
J gene: TRBJ2-1; D gene: TRBD1; clone size: -; V gene: TRBV18; CDR3 protein: CASSVDRAEQFF; CDR3 DNA: TGTGCCAGCTCCGTAGACAGGGCTGAGCAGTTCTTC
J gene: TRBJ2-2; D gene: -; clone size: -; V gene: TRBV5-1; CDR3 protein: CASRQSGAANTGELFF; CDR3 DNA: TGCGCCAGCAGGCAGTCGGGGGCCGCTAACACCGGGGAGCTGTTTTTT
J gene: TRBJ2-7; D gene: TRBD1; clone size: medium-sized; V gene: TRBV29-1; CDR3 protein: CSVAGQGTHEQYF; CDR3 DNA: TGCAGCGTAGCAGGACAGGGTACACACGAGCAGTACTTC
J gene: TRBJ2-7; D gene: -; clone size: -; V gene: TRBV9; CDR3 protein: CASSVGGDSAYEQYF; CDR3 DNA: TGTGCCAGCAGCGTAGGAGGGGACTCAGCCTACGAGCAGTACTTC
J gene: TRBJ2-7; D gene: TRBD1; clone size: few; V gene: TRBV5-6; CDR3 protein: CASSQTGTGAYEQYF; CDR3 DNA: TGTGCCAGCAGCCAGACCGGGACAGGGGCCTACGAGCAGTACTTC
J gene: TRBJ1-4; D gene: TRBD1; clone size: -; V gene: TRBV27; CDR3 protein: CASSQGQGRGEKLFF; CDR3 DNA: TGTGCCAGCAGCCAAGGACAGGGACGGGGGGAAAAACTGTTTTTT
J gene: TRBJ1-5; D gene: -; clone size: -; V gene: TRBV28; CDR3 protein: CASSLWLGGVNQPQHF; CDR3 DNA: TGTGCCAGCAGTTTATGGTTGGGGGGGGTCAATCAGCCCCAGCATTTT
J gene: TRBJ1-4; D gene: -; clone size: -; V gene: TRBV11-2; CDR3 protein: CASSRLDSRNEKLFF; CDR3 DNA: TGTGCCAGCAGCCGATTGGACAGCCGTAATGAAAAACTGTTTTTT
J gene: TRBJ1-1; D gene: -; clone size: -; V gene: TRBV13; CDR3 protein: CASSLARDTEAFF; CDR3 DNA: TGTGCCAGCAGCTTAGCGAGGGACACTGAAGCTTTCTTT
J gene: TRBJ2-7; D gene: -; clone size: -; V gene: TRBV21-1; CDR3 protein: CARRPGTGSYEQYF; CDR3 DNA: TGTGCCAGAAGACCCGGGACAGGATCTTACGAGCAGTACTTC
J gene: TRBJ1-1; D gene: -; clone size: -; V gene: TRBV19; CDR3 protein: CASSIRGLGTEAFF; CDR3 DNA: TGTGCCAGTAGTATTCGGGGGTTGGGCACTGAAGCTTTCTTT
J gene: TRBJ2-2; D gene: TRBD1; clone size: -; V gene: TRBV12-5; CDR3 protein: CASAVDRAAGELFF; CDR3 DNA: TGTGCTAGTGCCGTGGACAGGGCCGCCGGGGAGCTGTTTTTT
J gene: TRBJ1-1; D gene: -; clone size: -; V gene: TRBV4-2; CDR3 protein: CASSQEDLGRLPAFF; CDR3 DNA: TGTGCCAGCAGCCAAGAGGATCTCGGACGCCTGCCAGCTTTCTTT
J gene: TRBJ1-1; D gene: -; clone size: -; V gene: TRBV18; CDR3 protein: CASSPGEDTEAFF; CDR3 DNA: TGTGCCAGCTCACCGGGGGAAGACACTGAAGCTTTCTTT
J gene: TRBJ2-2; D gene: -; clone size: -; V gene: TRBV11-1; CDR3 protein: CASSLLVTGELFF; CDR3 DNA: TGTGCCAGCAGCTTATTGGTCACCGGGGAGCTGTTTTTT
J gene: TRBJ1-1; D gene: -; clone size: -; V gene: TRBV18; CDR3 protein: CASSVNTEAFF; CDR3 DNA: TGTGCCAGCTCCGTAAACACTGAAGCTTTCTTT
J gene: TRBJ2-7; D gene: TRBD1; clone size: -; V gene: TRBV18; CDR3 protein: CASSPSTGNYEQYF; CDR3 DNA: TGTGCCAGCTCACCGTCGACAGGGAACTACGAGCAGTACTTC
J gene: TRBJ2-3; D gene: -; clone size: -; V gene: TRBV7-3; CDR3 protein: CASSLMPTSSTDTQYF; CDR3 DNA: TGTGCCAGCAGCTTAATGCCCACGTCTAGCACAGATACGCAGTATTTT
J gene: TRBJ2-7; D gene: TRBD2; clone size: -; V gene: TRBV6-6; CDR3 protein: CASSLAGGRGEQYF; CDR3 DNA: TGTGCCAGCAGCCTAGCGGGGGGCCGGGGCGAGCAGTACTTC
J gene: TRBJ1-2; D gene: -; clone size: -; V gene: TRBV4-1; CDR3 protein: CASSQHLFLSSPNYGYTF; CDR3 DNA: TGCGCCAGCAGCCAACATCTTTTCTTGAGTTCTCCTAACTATGGCTACACCTTC
J gene: TRBJ2-5; D gene: -; clone size: few; V gene: TRBV29-1; CDR3 protein: CSVGSLHGQETQYF; CDR3 DNA: TGCAGCGTTGGCTCCCTACATGGTCAAGAGACCCAGTACTTC
J gene: TRBJ2-5; D gene: -; clone size: -; V gene: TRBV15; CDR3 protein: CATSHIPETQYF; CDR3 DNA: TGTGCCACCAGCCACATCCCGGAGACCCAGTACTTC
J gene: TRBJ2-5; D gene: TRBD1; clone size: -; V gene: TRBV15; CDR3 protein: CATGDRLYQETQYF; CDR3 DNA: TGTGCCACCGGGGACAGGTTGTACCAAGAGACCCAGTACTTC
J gene: TRBJ1-2; D gene: -; clone size: -; V gene: TRBV6-1; CDR3 protein: CASSEASGQAGYGYTF; CDR3 DNA: TGTGCCAGCAGTGAAGCGTCAGGGCAGGCGGGCTATGGCTACACCTTC
J gene: TRBJ1-1; D gene: -; clone size: -; V gene: TRBV7-8; CDR3 protein: CASSSGLYTEAFF; CDR3 DNA: TGTGCCAGCAGTTCGGGTCTTTACACTGAAGCTTTCTTT
J gene: TRBJ1-6; D gene: -; clone size: once; V gene: TRBV11-2; CDR3 protein: CASSLTGQNSPLHF; CDR3 DNA: TGTGCCAGCAGCTTAACTGGACAAAATTCACCCCTCCACTTT
J gene: TRBJ2-3; D gene: TRBD1; clone size: -; V gene: TRBV7-9; CDR3 protein: CASSSGTGDTDTQYF; CDR3 DNA: TGTGCCAGCAGCTCCGGGACAGGGGACACAGATACGCAGTATTTT
J gene: TRBJ2-7; D gene: -; clone size: -; V gene: TRBV12-2; CDR3 protein: CASRPGQGAYPSHEQYF; CDR3 DNA: TGTGCAAGTCGCCCCGGACAGGGGGCCTATCCTAGCCACGAGCAGTACTTC
J gene: TRBJ1-5; D gene: -; clone size: -; V gene: TRBV27; CDR3 protein: CASSFSLGGNQPQHF; CDR3 DNA: TGTGCCAGCAGTTTCAGCCTGGGGGGCAATCAGCCCCAGCATTTT
J gene: TRBJ2-3; D gene: TRBD2; clone size: -; V gene: TRBV29-1; CDR3 protein: CSVEDRRTSGGFSTDTQYF; CDR3 DNA: TGCAGCGTTGAAGATCGTAGGACTAGCGGGGGGTTTAGCACAGATACGCAGTATTTT
J gene: TRBJ2-3; D gene: TRBD2; clone size: -; V gene: TRBV18; CDR3 protein: CASSPRVASGGSPSTDTQYF; CDR3 DNA: TGTGCCAGCTCACCACGGGTAGCTAGCGGGGGCTCCCCTAGCACAGATACGCAGTATTTT
J gene: TRBJ1-1; D gene: -; clone size: few; V gene: TRBV5-1; CDR3 protein: CASSLKIENTEAFF; CDR3 DNA: TGCGCCAGCAGCTTGAAGATTGAGAACACTGAAGCTTTCTTT
J gene: TRBJ1-4; D gene: TRBD1; clone size: -; V gene: TRBV28; CDR3 protein: CASIPSGTGEEKLFF; CDR3 DNA: TGTGCCAGCATCCCTTCCGGGACAGGGGAGGAAAAACTGTTTTTT
J gene: TRBJ1-1; D gene: -; clone size: -; V gene: TRBV6-5; CDR3 protein: CASSYNGDTEAFF; CDR3 DNA: TGTGCCAGCAGTTACAACGGGGACACTGAAGCTTTCTTT
J gene: TRBJ2-7; D gene: -; clone size: -; V gene: TRBV7-2; CDR3 protein: CASSLGTSSSYEQYF; CDR3 DNA: TGTGCCAGCAGCTTAGGGACTTCGAGCTCCTACGAGCAGTACTTC
J gene: TRBJ2-7; D gene: -; clone size: -; V gene: TRBV7-8; CDR3 protein: CASSGAKSYEQYF; CDR3 DNA: TGTGCCAGCAGCGGGGCGAAATCCTACGAGCAGTACTTC
J gene: TRBJ2-2; D gene: -; clone size: -; V gene: TRBV6-1; CDR3 protein: CASEGQGGTGELFF; CDR3 DNA: TGTGCCAGTGAGGGGCAGGGAGGCACCGGGGAGCTGTTTTTT
J gene: TRBJ2-5; D gene: -; clone size: -; V gene: TRBV13; CDR3 protein: CASSLEETQYF; CDR3 DNA: TGTGCCAGCAGCTTAGAAGAGACCCAGTACTTC
J gene: TRBJ2-5; D gene: -; clone size: -; V gene: TRBV14; CDR3 protein: CASSPGLGRPQYF; CDR3 DNA: TGTGCCAGCAGCCCGGGCCTTGGGCGGCCCCAGTACTTC
J gene: TRBJ2-3; D gene: -; clone size: -; V gene: TRBV2; CDR3 protein: CASSEWQDVSWEADTQYF; CDR3 DNA: TGTGCCAGCAGTGAGTGGCAGGATGTTAGTTGGGAAGCAGATACGCAGTATTTT
J gene: TRBJ2-3; D gene: TRBD2; clone size: few; V gene: TRBV9; CDR3 protein: CASSAYSGMNTDTQYF; CDR3 DNA: TGTGCCAGCAGCGCCTATAGCGGGATGAACACAGATACGCAGTATTTT
J gene: TRBJ2-1; D gene: -; clone size: -; V gene: TRBV7-9; CDR3 protein: CASRRVAGFEVGEQFF; CDR3 DNA: TGTGCCAGCCGCCGTGTGGCGGGGTTTGAGGTAGGCGAGCAGTTCTTC
J gene: TRBJ2-5; D gene: -; clone size: -; V gene: TRBV28; CDR3 protein: CASSLGLQGRVTQYF; CDR3 DNA: TGTGCCAGCAGCCTCGGGTTGCAGGGGCGGGTGACCCAGTACTTC
J gene: TRBJ2-5; D gene: TRBD1; clone size: -; V gene: TRBV28; CDR3 protein: CASSYLTGYRKTQYF; CDR3 DNA: TGTGCCAGCAGTTACTTGACAGGGTACAGGAAGACCCAGTACTTC
J gene: TRBJ2-3; D gene: -; clone size: -; V gene: TRBV30; CDR3 protein: CAWSGGISTDTQYF; CDR3 DNA: TGTGCCTGGAGTGGAGGGATCAGCACAGATACGCAGTATTTT
J gene: TRBJ2-7; D gene: -; clone size: -; V gene: TRBV4-3; CDR3 protein: CASSHLAGGLYYEQYF; CDR3 DNA: TGCGCCAGCAGCCACCTCGCCGGGGGGCTTTACTACGAGCAGTACTTC